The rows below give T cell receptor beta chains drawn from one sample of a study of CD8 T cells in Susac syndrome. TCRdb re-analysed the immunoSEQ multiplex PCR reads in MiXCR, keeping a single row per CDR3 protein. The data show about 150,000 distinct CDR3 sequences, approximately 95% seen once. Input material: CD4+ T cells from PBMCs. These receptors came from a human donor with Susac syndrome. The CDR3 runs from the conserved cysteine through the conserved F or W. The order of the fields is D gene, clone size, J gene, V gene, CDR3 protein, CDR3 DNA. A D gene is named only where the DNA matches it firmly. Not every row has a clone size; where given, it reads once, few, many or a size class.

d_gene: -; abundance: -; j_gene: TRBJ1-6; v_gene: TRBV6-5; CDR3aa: CASSYLVGNSPLHF; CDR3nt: TGTGCCAGCAGTTACTTGGTCGGGAATTCACCCCTCCACTTT
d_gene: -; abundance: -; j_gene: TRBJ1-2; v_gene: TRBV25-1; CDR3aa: CATPGTGWDGYTF; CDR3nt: TGTGCCACCCCCGGCACAGGGTGGGATGGCTACACCTTC
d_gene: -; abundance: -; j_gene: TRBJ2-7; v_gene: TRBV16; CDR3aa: CASSEGPGSSYEQYF; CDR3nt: TGTGCCAGCAGCGAAGGTCCGGGGAGCTCCTACGAGCAGTACTTC
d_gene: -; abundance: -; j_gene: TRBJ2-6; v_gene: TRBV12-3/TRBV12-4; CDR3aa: CASSPGVTTFLGANVLTF; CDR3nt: TGTGCCAGCAGTCCAGGTGTGACCACCTTCCTTGGGGCCAACGTCCTGACTTTC
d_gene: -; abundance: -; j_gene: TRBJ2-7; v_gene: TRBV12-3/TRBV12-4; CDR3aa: CASSLRGPGGSEQYF; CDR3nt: TGTGCCAGCAGTTTAAGGGGGCCCGGGGGCTCCGAGCAGTACTTC
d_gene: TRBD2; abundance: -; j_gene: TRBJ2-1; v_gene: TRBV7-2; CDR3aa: CASSQSGAYNEQFF; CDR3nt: TGTGCCAGCAGCCAAAGCGGGGCCTACAATGAGCAGTTCTTC
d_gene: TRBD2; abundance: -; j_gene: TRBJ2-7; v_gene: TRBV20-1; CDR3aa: CSASPGLRGYEQYF; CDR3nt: TGCAGTGCTTCGCCGGGACTAAGGGGCTACGAGCAGTACTTC
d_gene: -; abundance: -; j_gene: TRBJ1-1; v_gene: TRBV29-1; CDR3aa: CSVNVVNTEAFF; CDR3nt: TGCAGCGTCAATGTGGTGAACACTGAAGCTTTCTTT
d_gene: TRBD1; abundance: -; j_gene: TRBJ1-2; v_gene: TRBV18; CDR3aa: CASSPPGQGYGYTF; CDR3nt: TGTGCCAGCTCACCACCGGGACAGGGCTATGGCTACACCTTC
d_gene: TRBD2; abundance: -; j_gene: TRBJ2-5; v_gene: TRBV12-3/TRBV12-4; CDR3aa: CASSPTSGGETQYF; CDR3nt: TGTGCCAGCAGCCCTACTAGCGGGGGGGAGACCCAGTACTTC
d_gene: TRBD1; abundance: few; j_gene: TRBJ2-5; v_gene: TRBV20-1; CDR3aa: CSAAQGARETQYF; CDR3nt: TGCAGTGCTGCACAGGGGGCGCGGGAGACCCAGTACTTC
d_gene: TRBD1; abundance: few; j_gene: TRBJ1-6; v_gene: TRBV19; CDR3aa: CASSGTGGNSPLHF; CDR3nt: TGTGCCAGTAGTGGGACAGGGGGTAATTCACCCCTCCACTTT
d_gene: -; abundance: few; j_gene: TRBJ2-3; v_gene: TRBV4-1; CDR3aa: CASSHDGTTVGQYF; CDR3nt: TGCGCCAGCAGCCATGACGGGACCACGGTAGGGCAGTATTTT
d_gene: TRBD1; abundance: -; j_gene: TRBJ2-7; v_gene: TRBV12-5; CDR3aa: CASGYDRVQSSYEQYF; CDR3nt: TGTGCTAGTGGATACGACAGGGTCCAAAGCTCCTACGAGCAGTACTTC
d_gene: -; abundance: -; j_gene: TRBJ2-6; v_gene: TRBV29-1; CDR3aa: CSVSTLDRGWANVLTF; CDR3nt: TGCAGCGTTTCTACCCTCGACCGTGGATGGGCCAACGTCCTGACTTTC
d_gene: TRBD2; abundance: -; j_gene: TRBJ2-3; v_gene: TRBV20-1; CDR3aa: CSAMRGGTDTQYF; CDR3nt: TGCAGTGCTATGCGGGGGGGCACAGATACGCAGTATTTT
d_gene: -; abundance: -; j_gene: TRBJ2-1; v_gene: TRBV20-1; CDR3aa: CSAAPVSYNEQFF; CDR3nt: TGCAGTGCCGCTCCGGTCAGCTACAATGAGCAGTTCTTC